This T cell receptor (beta chain) was obtained from a study of CD8 T cells in Susac syndrome. RNA, at about 0.45 to 1 ug, was reverse transcribed with random hexamers. TCRdb fed the immunoSEQ multiplex PCR reads into MiXCR, producing one record per CDR3 protein. The sample lists some 120,000 distinct CDR3 sequences, approximately 94% seen once, with 0.095% to 0.15% in the top ten. Germline CDR1 SGHRS, CDR2 YFSETQ. The CDR3 sequence is 15 residues long. Trimming removed 4 bases from V and 0 bases from J, with 11 bases in between. The source material was CD4+ T cells from PBMCs. This receptor was identified in a human donor with multiple sclerosis. The V call is TRBV5-1, the J call TRBJ2-1; no reliable D call. The CDR3: CASSLDGSSYNEQFF. CDR3 DNA: TGCGCCAGCAGCCTGGACGGAAGCTCCTACAATGAGCAGTTCTTC.